This T cell receptor beta chain emerged from a study of identical twins. Study-wide findings and caveats: Sequences that were beta out-of-frame showed weaker excess twin sharing.

To note about this clonotype: Its target is unknown.

After removal of 6 bases from V and 7 bases from J, the junction contained 9 bases not matched to a gene. CDR3 size: 14 residues. Germline assignment: CDR1 ENHRY and CDR2 SYGVKD. A universal primer site was incorporated via template switching, and the cDNA contained unique molecular identifiers. TCRdb reanalysed the 5' RACE reads using MiXCR and keeps one entry per CDR3 protein. The sample records 1.5 million or so distinct CDR3 sequences, about 31% being singletons. The chain is built from TRBV10-3 and TRBJ2-1, with 7 bases aligning to TRBD2. The clonotype comes from a newborn girl in good health. Sequences were obtained from cord blood. The CDR3 region has the DNA TGTGCCATCAGAATACCGGGACTAACTAATGAGCAGTTCTTC. Amino acids: CAIRIPGLTNEQFF.